The 15 T cell receptor beta chains given below trace back to one sample, sequenced in a study of shared clonotypes between healthy human individuals (dated by TCRdb to the early 2020s). Library method: the immunoSEQ multiplex PCR assay. TCRdb retrieved this table from immuneACCESS and kept in-frame rearrangements only. Not all clones are present; in checked studies, unresolved V genes account for under half, and no reason is known for the remainder. The sample table contains around 510,000 clones; only one count was recorded for 90% to 97% of them. Around 0.067% of the sample lies in the top ten. The sequencing sample was made of naive CD4+ T cells sorted from blood. What the cell subset or site label conveys for this sample: CD45RA+ positively selected. These receptors all come from a woman aged 25 to 39 in good health.

The V and J genes are TRBV18 and TRBJ2-5; TRBD2 agrees at 9 bases. The CDR3 length is 15 residues. Per germline, CDR1 KGHSH and CDR2 LQKENI. V shed 5 bases and J 2 bases; nucleotides not matched to a gene: 6. The CDR3 protein is CASSTTSGIQETQYF. In nucleotides, the CDR3 is TGTGCCAGCTCAACGACTAGCGGAATTCAAGAGACCCAGTACTTC. Using reference TRBV18 and TRBJ2-5 for the parts outside the CDR3, the full variable domain is NAGVMQNPRHLVRRRGQEARLRCSPMKGHSHVYWYRQLPEEGLKFMVYLQKENIIDESGMPKERFSAEFPKEGPSILRIQQVVRGDSAAYFCASSTTSGIQETQYFGPGTRLLVL.

This clone appeared a single time. This chain connects TRBV5-1 to TRBJ2-3, with D hard to call. Germline loops: CDR1 SGHRS, CDR2 YFSETQ. Between the trimmed V and J ends, which lost 0 bases and 7 bases, there was a span of 0 bases. This CDR3 spans 10 amino acids. The chain's CDR3 is CASSLDTQYF. Written as DNA, the CDR3 is TGCGCCAGCAGCTTGGATACGCAGTATTTT.

The CDR3 spells CASSMGGGPSYEQYF. CDR3 nucleotides: TGTGCCAGTAGTATGGGTGGAGGCCCGTCCTACGAGCAGTACTTC. The chain employs TRBV19 and TRBJ2-7; a possible D gene is TRBD2 (5 bases). This CDR3 has 15 residues. The V gene's germline CDR1 is LNHDA and CDR2 SQIVND (reference sequence). Trimming took off 3 bases at V and 1 base at J, with 13 bases between the two ends.

V gene TRBV18 combines with J gene TRBJ2-1; TRBD2 matches 8 bases. J gave up 6 bases and V 3 bases, and 7 bases lay outside the gene matches. There are 15 residues in the CDR3. CDR1 is KGHSH and CDR2 is LQKENI in the germline V gene. The CDR3 reads CASSPKAGVSNEQFF. CDR3 DNA sequence: TGTGCCAGCTCACCGAAAGCGGGAGTATCCAATGAGCAGTTCTTC.

The chain links TRBV5-1 to TRBJ1-4; 7 nucleotides align to TRBD1. V was clipped by 5 bases and J by 7 bases; unmatched bases: 14. There are 16 residues in the CDR3. CDR1 and CDR2 (germline): SGHRS, YFSETQ. The CDR3, as DNA: TGCGCCAGCAGTCATTCTACAGGGGCGGGGAGTGAAAAACTGTTTTTT. Translated: CASSHSTGAGSEKLFF. Looking up the rest from reference TRBV5-1 and TRBJ1-4 gives the full variable domain: KAGVTQTPRYLIKTRGQQVTLSCSPISGHRSVSWYQQTPGQGLQFLFEYFSETQRNKGNFPGRFSGRQFSNSRSEMNVSTLELGDSALYLCASSHSTGAGSEKLFFGSGTQLSVL.

V is TRBV5-1 and J is TRBJ2-1; possibly TRBD1 for D (5 bases). V lost 1 base to trimming and J lost 0 bases, with 11 bases between them. CDR1 SGHRS and CDR2 YFSETQ come from the germline V gene. The CDR3 has 16 amino acids. Here the CDR3 DNA reads TGCGCCAGCAGCTTGAGTGCAGGGTTCTCCTACAATGAGCAGTTCTTC. Residues: CASSLSAGFSYNEQFF. Combining the CDR3 with reference TRBV5-1 and TRBJ2-1 gives the whole variable domain KAGVTQTPRYLIKTRGQQVTLSCSPISGHRSVSWYQQTPGQGLQFLFEYFSETQRNKGNFPGRFSGRQFSNSRSEMNVSTLELGDSALYLCASSLSAGFSYNEQFFGPGTRLTVL.

This chain uses TRBV5-4 with TRBJ1-1; TRBD1 aligns across 9 bases. The CDR3 loop spans 15 amino acids. Germline V gene sequence: CDR1 SGHNT, CDR2 YYREEE (reference sequence). The V gene end was trimmed by 4 bases and the J gene end by 1 base; junction bases not matched to a gene: 5. As DNA, the CDR3 is TGTGCCAGCAGCCGTCCGGGACAGGGGAACACTGAAGCTTTCTTT. Protein product: CASSRPGQGNTEAFF. The complete variable domain, with remaining parts taken from reference TRBV5-4 and TRBJ1-1, reads ETGVTQSPTHLIKTRGQQVTLRCSSQSGHNTVSWYQQALGQGPQFIFQYYREEENGRGNFPPRFSGLQFPNYSSELNVNALELDDSALYLCASSRPGQGNTEAFFGQGTRLTVV.

The chain uses TRBV11-2 and TRBJ1-4; 9 bases map to TRBD1. CDR1 SGHAT and CDR2 FQNNGV come from the germline V gene. The J segment lost 8 bases and the V segment lost 4 bases, leaving 17 bases of the junction unmatched. CDR3 size: 18 residues. In DNA, the CDR3 is TGTGCCAGCAGCTCGTATCCGGGGACAGGGATCGGAAGAGAAAAACTGTTTTTT. Its protein is CASSSYPGTGIGREKLFF.

The V gene is TRBV18, the J gene TRBJ1-5, with TRBD1 identical over 7 bases. Germline V gives CDR1 KGHSH, CDR2 LQKENI. CDR3 length: 15 residues. Unmatched junction bases numbered 4, after V lost 3 bases and J lost 2 bases. Here the CDR3 reads CASSPTGQGNQPQHF. CDR3 nucleotides: TGTGCCAGCTCACCCACCGGACAGGGCAATCAGCCCCAGCATTTT.

This clone was counted a single time. The chain carries TRBV10-3 and TRBJ1-3; TRBD1 agrees at 9 bases. CDR1 is ENHRY, CDR2 SYGVKD, per germline. V trimming: 2 bases; J trimming: 9 bases; junction bases outside the gene matches: 8. The CDR3 extends over 15 amino acids. CDR3 residues: CAISEHQKDRGTIYF. The CDR3 DNA reads as TGTGCCATCAGTGAGCATCAGAAGGACAGGGGCACCATATATTTT.

V gene TRBV7-2 combines with J gene TRBJ2-7; 7 bases map to TRBD1. The CDR3 loop spans 14 amino acids. CDR1 is SGHTA and CDR2 is FQGNSA in the germline V gene. The V and J ends lost 5 bases and 3 bases, in that order; junction bases with no gene match: 7. This CDR3 is CASSPGQPFYEQYF. Written as DNA, the CDR3 is TGTGCCAGCAGCCCGGGACAGCCCTTCTACGAGCAGTACTTC. The entire variable domain, with the rest obtained from reference TRBV7-2 and TRBJ2-7, is as follows: GAGVSQSPSNKVTEKGKDVELRCDPISGHTALYWYRQSLGQGLEFLIYFQGNSAPDKSGLPSDRFSAERTGGSVSTLTIQRTQQEDSAVYLCASSPGQPFYEQYFGPGTRLTVT.

The V call is TRBV4-1, the J call TRBJ2-1; TRBD1 is a possible D gene (5 bases). The V gene lost 0 bases and the J gene lost 10 bases, with 16 bases spanning the gap. The length of the CDR3 is 15 residues. Germline loops: CDR1 MGHRA, CDR2 YSYEKL. In nucleotides, the CDR3 is TGCGCCAGCAGCCAAGATGGGAATTCAGGGCGGGAGCAGTTCTTC. This codes for CASSQDGNSGREQFF.

J is TRBJ1-6 and V is TRBV5-1; D is ambiguous. Germline V gives CDR1 SGHRS, CDR2 YFSETQ. The CDR3 loop spans 15 amino acids. V was shortened by 0 bases and J by 5 bases, with 9 bases between the two germline ends. The CDR3 DNA is TGCGCCAGCAGCTTGGAAAGGGCCAATAATTCACCCCTCCACTTT. Translation gives CASSLERANNSPLHF.

CDR3 nucleotide sequence: TGCGCCAGCAGTCAAAGACAGGGCGCCCACGAGCAGTACTTC. The encoded protein is CASSQRQGAHEQYF. V usage is TRBV23-1 and J usage is TRBJ2-7; 7 bases align to TRBD1. TRBV23-1 is an ORF; its function is uncertain. This CDR3 contains 14 residues. After removal of 2 bases from V and 5 bases from J, the junction contained 6 bases not matched to a gene.

This sequence joins TRBV6-5 and TRBJ2-6, with no clear D. The CDR3 extends over 16 amino acids. CDR1 and CDR2 (germline): MNHEY, SVGAGI. V gave up 4 bases and J gave up 0 bases, with 10 bases separating them. CDR3: CASSLKRASGANVLTF. The CDR3 nucleotides read TGTGCCAGCAGTTTGAAAAGGGCCTCTGGGGCCAACGTCCTGACTTTC.